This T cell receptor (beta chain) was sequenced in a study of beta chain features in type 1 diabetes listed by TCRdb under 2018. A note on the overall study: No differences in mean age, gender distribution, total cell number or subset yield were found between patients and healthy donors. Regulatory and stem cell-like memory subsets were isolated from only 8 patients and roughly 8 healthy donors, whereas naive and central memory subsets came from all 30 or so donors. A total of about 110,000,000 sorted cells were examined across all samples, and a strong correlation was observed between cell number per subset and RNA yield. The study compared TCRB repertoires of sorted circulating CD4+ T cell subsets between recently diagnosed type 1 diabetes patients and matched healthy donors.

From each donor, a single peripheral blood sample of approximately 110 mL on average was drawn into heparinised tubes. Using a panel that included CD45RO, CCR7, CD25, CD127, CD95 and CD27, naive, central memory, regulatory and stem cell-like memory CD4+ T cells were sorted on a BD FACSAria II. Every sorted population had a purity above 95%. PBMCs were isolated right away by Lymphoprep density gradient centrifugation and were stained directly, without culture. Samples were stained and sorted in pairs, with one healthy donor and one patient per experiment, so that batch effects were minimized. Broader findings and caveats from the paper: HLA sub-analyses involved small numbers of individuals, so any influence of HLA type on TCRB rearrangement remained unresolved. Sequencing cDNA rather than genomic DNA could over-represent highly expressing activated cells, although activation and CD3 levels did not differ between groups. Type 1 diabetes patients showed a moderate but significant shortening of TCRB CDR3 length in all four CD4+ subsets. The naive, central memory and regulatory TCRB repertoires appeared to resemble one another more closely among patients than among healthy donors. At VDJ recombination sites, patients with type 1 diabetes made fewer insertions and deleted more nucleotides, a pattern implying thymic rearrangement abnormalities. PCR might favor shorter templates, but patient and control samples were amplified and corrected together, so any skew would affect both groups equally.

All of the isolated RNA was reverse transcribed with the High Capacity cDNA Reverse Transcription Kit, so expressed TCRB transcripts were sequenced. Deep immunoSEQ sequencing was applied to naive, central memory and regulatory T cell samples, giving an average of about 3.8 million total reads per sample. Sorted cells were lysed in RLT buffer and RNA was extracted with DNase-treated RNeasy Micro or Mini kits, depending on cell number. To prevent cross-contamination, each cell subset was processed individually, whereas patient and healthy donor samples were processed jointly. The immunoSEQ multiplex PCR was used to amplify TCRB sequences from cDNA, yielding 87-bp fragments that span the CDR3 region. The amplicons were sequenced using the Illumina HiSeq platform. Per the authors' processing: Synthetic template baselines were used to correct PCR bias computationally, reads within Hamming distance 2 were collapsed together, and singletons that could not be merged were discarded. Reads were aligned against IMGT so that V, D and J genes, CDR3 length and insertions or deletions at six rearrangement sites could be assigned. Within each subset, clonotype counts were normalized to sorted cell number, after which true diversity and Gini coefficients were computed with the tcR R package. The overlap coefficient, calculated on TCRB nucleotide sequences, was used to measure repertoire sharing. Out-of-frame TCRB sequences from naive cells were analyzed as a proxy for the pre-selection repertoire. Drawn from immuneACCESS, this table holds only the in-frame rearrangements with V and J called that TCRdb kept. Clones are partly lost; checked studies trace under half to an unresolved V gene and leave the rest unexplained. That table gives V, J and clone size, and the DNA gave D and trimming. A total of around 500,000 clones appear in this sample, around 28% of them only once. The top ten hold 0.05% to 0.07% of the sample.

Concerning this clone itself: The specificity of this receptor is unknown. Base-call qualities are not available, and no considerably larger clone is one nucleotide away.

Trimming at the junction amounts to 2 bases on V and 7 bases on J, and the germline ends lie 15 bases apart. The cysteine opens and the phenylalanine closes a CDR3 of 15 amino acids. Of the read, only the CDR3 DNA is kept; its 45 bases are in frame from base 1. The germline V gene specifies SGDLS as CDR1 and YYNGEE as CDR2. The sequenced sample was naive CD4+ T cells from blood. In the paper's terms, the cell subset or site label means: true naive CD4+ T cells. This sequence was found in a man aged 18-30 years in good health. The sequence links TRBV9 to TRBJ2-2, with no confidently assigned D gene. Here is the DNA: TGTGCCAGCAGCGTCGGGTCATTTAGTGACGGGGAGCTGTTTTTT. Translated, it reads CASSVGSFSDGELFF.